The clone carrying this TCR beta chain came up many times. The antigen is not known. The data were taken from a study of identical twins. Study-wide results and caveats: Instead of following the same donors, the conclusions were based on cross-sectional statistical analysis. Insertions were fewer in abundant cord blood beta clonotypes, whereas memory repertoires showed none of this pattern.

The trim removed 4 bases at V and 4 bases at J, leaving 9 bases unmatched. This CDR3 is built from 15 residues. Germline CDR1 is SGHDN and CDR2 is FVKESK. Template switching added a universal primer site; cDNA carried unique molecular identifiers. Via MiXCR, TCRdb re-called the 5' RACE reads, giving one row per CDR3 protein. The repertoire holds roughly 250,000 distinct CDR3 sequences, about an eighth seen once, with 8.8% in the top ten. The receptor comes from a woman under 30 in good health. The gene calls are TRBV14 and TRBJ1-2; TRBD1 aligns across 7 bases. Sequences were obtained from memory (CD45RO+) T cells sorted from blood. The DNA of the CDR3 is TGTGCCAGCAGCCCTGACAGGGCTGCGATCTATGGCTACACCTTC. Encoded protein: CASSPDRAAIYGYTF.